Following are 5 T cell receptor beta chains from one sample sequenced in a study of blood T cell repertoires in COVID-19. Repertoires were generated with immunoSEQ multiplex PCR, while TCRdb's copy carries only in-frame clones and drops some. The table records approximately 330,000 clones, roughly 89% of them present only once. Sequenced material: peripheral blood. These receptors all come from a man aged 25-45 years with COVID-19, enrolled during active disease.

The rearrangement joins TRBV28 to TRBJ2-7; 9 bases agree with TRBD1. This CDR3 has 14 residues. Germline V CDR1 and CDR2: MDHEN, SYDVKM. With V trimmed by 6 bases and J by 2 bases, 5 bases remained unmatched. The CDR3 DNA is TGTGCCAGCAGCCCAGGGACAGGGCCCTACGAGCAGTACTTC. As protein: CASSPGTGPYEQYF.

The CDR3 region is CATSRANYEQYF. CDR3 bases: TGTGCCACCAGCAGAGCAAACTACGAGCAGTACTTC. The chain uses TRBV15 and TRBJ2-7; no clear D gene. Trimming shortened V by 1 base and J by 3 bases, and 4 bases separated the two germline ends. This CDR3 contains 12 residues. Per the germline V gene, CDR1 is LNHNV and CDR2 is YYDKDF (reference sequence).

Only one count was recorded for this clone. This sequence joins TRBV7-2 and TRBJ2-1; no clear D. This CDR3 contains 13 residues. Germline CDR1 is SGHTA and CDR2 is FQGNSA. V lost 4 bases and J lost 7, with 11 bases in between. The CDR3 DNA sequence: TGTGCCAGCAGCTCCCCACTGGTAAATGAGCAGTTCTTC. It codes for CASSSPLVNEQFF.

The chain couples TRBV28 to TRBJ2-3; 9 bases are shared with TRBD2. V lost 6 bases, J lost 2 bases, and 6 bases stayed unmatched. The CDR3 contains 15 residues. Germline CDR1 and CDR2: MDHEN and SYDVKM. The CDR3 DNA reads TGTGCCAGCAGGCGTGCTAGCGGGACCACAGATACGCAGTATTTT. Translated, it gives CASRRASGTTDTQYF.

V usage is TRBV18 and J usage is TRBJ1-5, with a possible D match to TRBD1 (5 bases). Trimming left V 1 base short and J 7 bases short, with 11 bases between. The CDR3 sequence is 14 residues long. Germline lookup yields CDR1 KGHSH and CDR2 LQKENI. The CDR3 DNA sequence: TGTGCCAGCTCACCACAGGGGATAGAACAGCCCCAGCATTTT. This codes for CASSPQGIEQPQHF.